This entry describes one T cell receptor (beta chain). Its antigen is unknown. Base qualities are missing; no much larger clone stands one base away. Library generation was performed with the immunoSEQ multiplex PCR assay. TCRdb provides this immuneACCESS table in a form limited to in-frame rearrangements. Some clones are lacking; in checked studies, under half of them reflect an unresolved V gene, and why the rest are absent is not known. The sample table shows about 64,000 clones, and approximately 67% are seen once. Clones ranked in the top ten supply around 8.3% of the sample. In this study, focal radiation therapy paired with CTLA-4 blockade (ipilimumab) was tested in patients who had chemo-refractory metastatic non-small-cell lung cancer. The entry originates in a study of radiotherapy plus CTLA-4 blockade in lung cancer (dated by TCRdb to the late 2010s). For the wider study: Objective responses were observed in 18% of enrolled patients, and disease control was achieved in approximately 29%. The paper's findings and limits, for the study overall: Increased serum interferon-beta after radiation, together with early dynamic changes in blood T cell clones, were reported to be the strongest predictors of response. After treatment with radiotherapy and ipilimumab, TCR clones that originated in tumors expanded in peripheral blood.

V sheds 0 bases and J sheds 8 bases, leaving 16 bases between their ends. CDR1 and CDR2, per the germline V gene (reference sequence), are GTSNPN and SVGIG. CDR3 length: 14 amino acids, cysteine to phenylalanine. Only CDR3 DNA remains: 42 bases, in frame from the first base. Recombination connected TRBV30 to TRBJ1-2, and perhaps TRBD1 as D gene, on 6 matching bases. The sequences come from peripheral blood, collected from a patient treated with radiotherapy plus ipilimumab. The source is a human donor with non-small cell lung cancer whose response to radiotherapy plus ipilimumab could not be evaluated. The nucleotides read TGTGCCTGGAGTGTACTCGCAGGGGCGAAAGGCTACACCTTC. Protein translation: CAWSVLAGAKGYTF.